The 31 T cell receptor beta chains below were found in one sample sequenced in a study of CXCR3-negative and CXCR3-positive naive CD8 T cells. TRB cDNA was prepared as libraries by UMI-labeled 5' RACE. TCRdb reprocessed the 5' RACE reads and keeps a single row for each CDR3 protein, giving no DNA. Its listing shows about 56,000 distinct CDR3 sequences. Sequenced: memory CD8+ T cells from blood. These receptors were taken from a human donor in good health. Some clones in this sample may be carry-over from other donors' samples.

The chain carries TRBV12-3 or TRBV12-4 and TRBJ2-7; TCRdb indicates TRBD1, and absent DNA this call remains unverified. The CDR3 runs 14 residues. CDR3 sequence reads: CASSLDNRIGEQYF.

The chain employs TRBV7-9 and TRBJ2-7; TCRdb names TRBD1, which stays unverified in the absence of DNA. CDR3 length equals 14 residues. Germline V gene lookup returns CDR1 SEHNR and CDR2 FQNEAQ (reference sequence). This CDR3 reads CASSFRDRVHEQYF. Complete variable domain (other parts from reference TRBV7-9 and TRBJ2-7): DTGVSQNPRHKITKRGQNVTFRCDPISEHNRLYWYRQTLGQGPEFLTYFQNEAQLEKSRLLSDRFSAERPKGSFSTLEIQRTEQGDSAMYLCASSFRDRVHEQYFGPGTRLTVT.

The chain carries TRBV4-1 and TRBJ2-7; no DNA is available, so the TRBD1 call from TCRdb remains unchecked. This CDR3 region has 15 residues. Germline assignment: CDR1 MGHRA and CDR2 YSYEKL. Here the CDR3 reads CASSQVKQGLYEQYF.

The V call is TRBV29-1, the J call TRBJ2-5; TCRdb's D call of TRBD1 is untestable without DNA. CDR1 and CDR2 (germline): SQVTM, ANQGSEA. There are 14 residues in the CDR3. The CDR3 sequence is CSVGLQGKQETQYF.

The chain uses TRBV29-1 and TRBJ2-7. The germline V gene encodes CDR1 SQVTM and CDR2 ANQGSEA. The CDR3 extends over 13 amino acids. CDR3 amino acids: CSFRTGSSYEQYF.

The gene calls are TRBV28 and TRBJ1-2. The CDR3 has 13 amino acids. CDR1 MDHEN and CDR2 SYDVKM come from the germline V gene. The CDR3 reads CASSPRVNYGYTF.

The chain has TRBV4-2 and TRBJ1-1; TCRdb's assignment of TRBD1 cannot be checked, as there is no DNA. Germline CDR1 is LGHNA and CDR2 is YNFKEQ. This CDR3 contains 13 residues. Here the CDR3 reads CASSPGLGTEAFF.

The V and J genes are TRBV7-9 and TRBJ1-1. The CDR3 contains 13 residues. Germline lookup yields CDR1 SEHNR and CDR2 FQNEAQ (reference sequence). The CDR3 loop reads CASSPWENTEAFF.

This chain joins TRBV6-2 or TRBV6-3 and TRBJ2-3. This CDR3 comprises 14 residues. Germline CDR1 reads MNHEY; CDR2 reads SVGEGT. This CDR3 reads CASSYSIGVDTQYF.

The CDR3 is CASSLAGFHYGYTF. This chain links TRBV5-5 with TRBJ1-2. Germline V CDR1 and CDR2: SGHKS, YYEKEE (reference sequence). The CDR3 totals 14 residues.

The chain is built from TRBV7-6 and TRBJ2-5. This CDR3 comprises 16 residues. In germline, CDR1 is SGHVS, CDR2 FNYEAQ. CDR3 in amino acids: CASSLTDEGYQETQYF.

The chain joins TRBV4-3 to TRBJ2-7; as DNA is missing, the TRBD1 call by TCRdb cannot be tested. This CDR3 is built from 15 residues. Germline V CDR1 and CDR2: LGHNA, YSLEER. CDR3 region: CASSQGRGAPYEQYF.

V gene TRBV10-3 combines with J gene TRBJ2-1. The germline gives CDR1 ENHRY, CDR2 SYGVKD. The CDR3 totals 16 residues. The CDR3: CAISESTEGSYNEQFF.

The chain employs TRBV7-8 and TRBJ1-5; with no DNA, the TCRdb D assignment of TRBD1 cannot be verified. Germline assignment: CDR1 SGHVS and CDR2 FQNEAQ. The CDR3 spans 15 residues. CDR3 amino acids: CASSLPGQTNQPQHF.

The chain has TRBV6-5 and TRBJ2-7; absent DNA, TCRdb's TRBD1 call cannot be checked. The length of the CDR3 is 15 residues. The V gene's germline CDR1 is MNHEY and CDR2 SVGAGI. CDR3 region: CASSSSDSANYEQYF.

The chain recombines TRBV12-3 or TRBV12-4 with TRBJ2-1. The CDR3 length is 11 residues. The CDR3: CASRNYNEQFF.

The J gene is TRBJ2-1, the V gene TRBV21-1; TCRdb designates TRBD2, a call that cannot be tested without DNA. TRBV21-1 is a documented pseudogene. This CDR3 region has 16 residues. The CDR3: CASSKESRAEYNEQFF.

This chain links TRBV18 with TRBJ2-7; no DNA is available, so the TRBD1 call from TCRdb remains unchecked. This CDR3 is built from 14 residues. CDR1 is KGHSH and CDR2 is LQKENI in the germline V gene. CDR3: CASSPPLAPYEQYF.

V gene TRBV5-5 combines with J gene TRBJ2-7; the D call from TCRdb, TRBD1, cannot be confirmed without DNA. The CDR3 extends over 14 amino acids. The germline gives CDR1 SGHKS, CDR2 YYEKEE (reference sequence). CDR3: CASNRQLTPYEQYF.

The chain's CDR3 is CASSQSLHHGVRNEQFF. The chain links TRBV23-1 to TRBJ2-1. TRBV23-1 is known as an ORF, though its function is uncertain. The CDR3 has 17 amino acids.

The chain recombines TRBV7-3 with TRBJ2-3; with no DNA, the TCRdb D assignment of TRBD2 cannot be verified. There are 16 residues in the CDR3. CDR1 is SGHTA and CDR2 is FQGTGA in the germline V gene. CDR3 loop: CASSLEAGGPKDTQYF.

The rearrangement joins TRBV7-2 to TRBJ2-1; the D call from TCRdb, TRBD1, cannot be confirmed without DNA. CDR1 is SGHTA, CDR2 FQGNSA, per germline. This CDR3 spans 18 amino acids. CDR3 amino acids: CASSLGALGRGRINEQFF.

The CDR3 protein is CASSYSNIQYF. The chain couples TRBV6-2 or TRBV6-3 to TRBJ2-4. The length of the CDR3 is 11 residues. The germline V gene has CDR1 MNHEY and CDR2 SVGEGT.

The chain carries TRBV10-2 and TRBJ2-3. This CDR3 spans 15 amino acids. Looked up from germline, CDR1 is WSHSY and CDR2 is SAAADI. The CDR3 region is CASSEAALTADTQYF.

The chain is built from TRBV4-1 and TRBJ2-1; the TRBD1 assignment by TCRdb is unverifiable without DNA. Germline CDR1 is MGHRA and CDR2 is YSYEKL. The CDR3 contains 15 residues. The CDR3 reads CASSQVGVRYNEQFF.

This chain uses TRBV6-5 with TRBJ1-2. The CDR3 covers 13 residues. In germline, CDR1 is MNHEY, CDR2 SVGAGI. This CDR3 is CASSYGLSDGYTF.

The chain employs TRBV5-1 and TRBJ2-2; TCRdb names TRBD1, which stays unverified in the absence of DNA. Germline V gene data show CDR1 as SGHRS and CDR2 as YFSETQ. This CDR3 has 16 residues. CDR3 protein: CASSLYSGDITGELFF. Together with reference TRBV5-1 and TRBJ2-2, the CDR3 gives the full variable domain: KAGVTQTPRYLIKTRGQQVTLSCSPISGHRSVSWYQQTPGQGLQFLFEYFSETQRNKGNFPGRFSGRQFSNSRSEMNVSTLELGDSALYLCASSLYSGDITGELFFGEGSRLTVL.

V and J are TRBV29-1 and TRBJ2-7; TCRdb indicates TRBD1, and absent DNA this call remains unverified. Germline V lookup: CDR1 SQVTM, CDR2 ANQGSEA. This CDR3 has 13 residues. Here the CDR3 reads CSITGGSSYEQYF.

The chain recombines TRBV29-1 with TRBJ2-5; TCRdb picks TRBD1, but there is no DNA to check that call. There are 17 residues in the CDR3. CDR1 and CDR2 from the germline V gene are SQVTM and ANQGSEA. CDR3 loop: CSVVPLSDTGKQETQYF.

The rearrangement uses TRBV19 and TRBJ1-1. The germline CDR1 and CDR2 sequences are LNHDA and SQIVND (reference sequence). The CDR3 consists of 15 residues. The CDR3 spells CASSTGRRGNTEAFF.

The CDR3 sequence: CASSATPGQGADEQYF. The chain combines TRBV9 with TRBJ2-7; TCRdb selects TRBD1, and the lack of DNA leaves this call unchecked. CDR1 and CDR2 from the germline V gene are SGDLS and YYNGEE. This CDR3 contains 16 residues. The full variable domain, its missing parts supplied by reference TRBV9 and TRBJ2-7, is DSGVTQTPKHLITATGQRVTLRCSPRSGDLSVYWYQQSLDQGLQFLIQYYNGEERAKGNILERFSAQQFPDLHSELNLSSLELGDSALYFCASSATPGQGADEQYFGPGTRLTVT.